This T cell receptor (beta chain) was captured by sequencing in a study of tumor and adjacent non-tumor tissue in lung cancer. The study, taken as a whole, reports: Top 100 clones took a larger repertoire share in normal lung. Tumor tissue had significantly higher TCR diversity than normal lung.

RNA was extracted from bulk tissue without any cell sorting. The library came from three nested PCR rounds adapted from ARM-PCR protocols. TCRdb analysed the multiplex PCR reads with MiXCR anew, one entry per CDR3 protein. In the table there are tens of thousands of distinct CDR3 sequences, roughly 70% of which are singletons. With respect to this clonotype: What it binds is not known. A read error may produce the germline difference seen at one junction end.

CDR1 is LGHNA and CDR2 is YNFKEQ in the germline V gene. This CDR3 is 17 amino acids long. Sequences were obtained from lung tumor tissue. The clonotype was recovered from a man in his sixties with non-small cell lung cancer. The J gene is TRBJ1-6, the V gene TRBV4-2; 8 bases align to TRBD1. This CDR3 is CTSSHDRAGQGISPLHF. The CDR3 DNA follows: TGTACCAGCAGCCATGATCGTGCCGGACAGGGCATTTCACCCCTCCACTTT.